Sequencing of this T cell receptor (beta chain) was carried out in a study of blood T cells in healthy people across ages. Findings and limits, study-wide: Roughly linear declines in TCR beta diversity per million T cells occurred with age.

Regarding this clonotype: The antigen is unknown.

Primed by a sample-barcoded 5' primer and a J-beta primer mix, a second PCR proceeded for 7 to 11 cycles. Each TCR beta cDNA got a 12-nucleotide random molecular identifier. TCRdb reanalysed the 5' RACE reads using MiXCR and keeps one entry per CDR3 protein. The sample records 600,000 or so distinct CDR3 sequences, under 55% being singletons. Every donor provided 8.5 to 10 milliliters of peripheral blood. Extraction yielded at least 6 micrograms of total RNA per sample. Specimen: blood. This receptor was taken from a man older than 75 in good health.

CDR3 nucleotides: TGTGCCAGCGAGGCAGGGCAATTGGATCAGCCCCAGCATTTT. Translation: CASEAGQLDQPQHF. The rearrangement links TRBV6-6 to TRBJ1-5, with a weak D call TRBD1 (5 bases). V was cut by 8 bases and J by 5 bases, with 16 bases left in between. Germline loops: CDR1 MNHNY, CDR2 SVGAGI (reference sequence). The CDR3 length is 14 residues.